This TCR beta chain was profiled in a study of cytomegalovirus exposure and HLA in healthy donors. In regard to this clone: Antigen specificity is unknown.

From germline, CDR1 is LGHNA and CDR2 YNFKEQ. J gave up 6 bases and V 4 bases, and 2 bases lay outside the gene matches. The CDR3 covers 13 residues. Study results and caveats: In the roughly 120 validation repertoires, a later analysis found that first-cohort TCR clusters tended to co-occur. Rare TCR sequences dominated, though some public TCRs recurred in many donors.

Profiling relied on immunoSEQ multiplex PCR, and the TCRdb table lists in-frame clones only, not all of them. The table includes fewer than 90,000 clones, 80% to 85% detected once. Donors were drawn from the approximately 110-subject validation cohort, separate from the approximately 670-subject first cohort. The TCR originated in a woman aged 18-35 years in good health and CMV-seropositive. V and J are TRBV4-2 and TRBJ2-3; 9 bases agree with TRBD1. The source material was PBMCs. In DNA, the CDR3 is TGTGCCAGCAGCCCGGACAGGGGTGATACGCAGTATTTT. This codes for CASSPDRGDTQYF.